One sample yielded the 17 T cell receptor beta chains listed below, sequenced in a study of Graves' ophthalmopathy and Graves' hyperthyroidism. RNA transcripts were the source from which TCR beta CDR3 regions were amplified. Scientists carried out first-round RT-PCR using HTBI primers and then a second-round multiplex PCR. TCRdb called the multiplex PCR reads again in MiXCR, with one record for every CDR3 protein. The sample lists roughly 700,000 distinct CDR3 sequences; approximately 40% were seen once. The sample comprised peripheral blood. These receptor sequences come from an adult man with Graves' ophthalmopathy.

The chain joins TRBV7-3 to TRBJ1-2, with 7 bases identical to TRBD1. V was clipped by 5 bases and J by 0 bases; unmatched bases: 18. Germline CDR1 reads SGHTA; CDR2 reads FQGTGA. The CDR3 contains 19 residues. The chain's CDR3 is CASSAGRGHYLRANYGYTF. The CDR3 DNA reads TGTGCCAGCAGCGCAGGGAGGGGGCATTACCTCAGAGCTAACTATGGCTACACCTTC.

Only a few counts were recorded for this clonotype. Possible read error: a much larger clone is one base away. DNA of the CDR3: TGCAGCGTTAGGGGGACTAGCGGGAGTACCGGGGAGCTGCTTTTT. Protein product: CSVRGTSGSTGELLF. This chain links TRBV29-1 with TRBJ2-2; 14 nucleotides match TRBD2. The CDR3 loop spans 15 amino acids. Germline loops: CDR1 SQVTM, CDR2 ANQGSEA.

A word on this clonotype: A read error is possible here, since a much larger clone lies one base away. This chain joins TRBV7-2 and TRBJ2-7, with D maybe TRBD2 (6 bases). Germline CDR1 and CDR2: SGHTA and FQGNSA. This CDR3 is built from 13 residues. For the CDR3, the DNA is TGTGCCGGCAGCCGTCGGGGGTACTACGAGCAGTACTTC. Translation gives CAGSRRGYYEQYF.

This clonotype has more than one count but fewer than ten. The CDR3 nucleotides are TGTGCCAGCAGTTACCTCGGACTAACCTACGAGCAGTACTTC. Translating gives CASSYLGLTYEQYF. The rearrangement links TRBV12-3 or TRBV12-4 to TRBJ2-7, with a tentative D call TRBD2 (6 bases). CDR3 length equals 14 residues. Trimming removed 4 bases at V and 2 bases at J, with 12 bases between.

The sample holds many counts of this clonotype. The chain recombines TRBV7-8 with TRBJ1-5; D is undetermined. In germline, CDR1 is SGHVS, CDR2 FQNEAQ. Trimming cost V 3 bases and J 0 bases, with 9 bases left between them. The CDR3 spans 15 residues. The CDR3: CASSFSFYSNQPQHF. CDR3 DNA sequence: TGTGCCAGCAGCTTCTCGTTTTATAGCAATCAGCCCCAGCATTTT.

This clonotype has at least ten counts. The DNA for the CDR3 is TGTGCCACCAGCAGACACAGCTCTGGGGCCAACGTCCTGACTTTC. It is translated as CATSRHSSGANVLTF. The chain combines TRBV15 with TRBJ2-6; D unclear. Trimming left V 2 bases short and J 0 bases short, with 5 bases between. The CDR3 loop spans 15 amino acids. In germline, CDR1 is LNHNV, CDR2 YYDKDF (reference sequence). Using reference TRBV15 and TRBJ2-6 for the parts outside the CDR3, the full variable domain is DAMVIQNPRYQVTQFGKPVTLSCSQTLNHNVMYWYQQKSSQAPKLLFHYYDKDFNNEADTPDNFQSRRPNTSFCFLDIRSPGLGDTAMYLCATSRHSSGANVLTFGAGSRLTVL.

V and J are TRBV7-9 and TRBJ2-2; 7 bases match TRBD2. Losses at the gene ends were 6 bases for V and 7 bases for J; bases not matched to a gene: 11. CDR3 length: 15 residues. The germline V gene encodes CDR1 SEHNR and CDR2 FQNEAQ (reference sequence). CDR3 DNA: TGTGCCAGCAGGGAGGGAGGGAATGAAAGCGGGGAGCTGTTTTTT. Translating it yields CASREGGNESGELFF.

The sample holds many counts of this clonotype. The rearrangement uses TRBV7-2 and TRBJ2-5; possibly TRBD2 for D (6 bases). V dropped 2 bases and J dropped 5 bases, with 15 bases sitting between them. In germline, CDR1 is SGHTA, CDR2 FQGNSA. CDR3 length equals 15 residues. CDR3 in amino acids: CASSLNGAGRETQYF. The CDR3 region has the DNA TGTGCCAGCAGCTTAAACGGGGCGGGACGGGAGACCCAGTACTTC.

This sequence joins TRBV29-1 and TRBJ2-7, with a possible D match to TRBD2 (5 bases). There are 13 residues in the CDR3. The germline V gene encodes CDR1 SQVTM and CDR2 ANQGSEA. CDR3 in amino acids: CSASQGSNYEQYF. CDR3 DNA sequence: TGCAGTGCTAGCCAAGGGAGTAACTATGAGCAGTACTTC.

This clonotype was detected only a few times. The chain is built from TRBV20-1 and TRBJ1-4; TRBD1 matches 7 bases. V dropped 0 bases and J dropped 0; count of bases not matched to a gene: 4. The CDR3 consists of 16 residues. Germline V lookup: CDR1 DFQATT, CDR2 SNEGSKA (reference sequence). This chain's CDR3 is CSARDWTGPTNEKLFF. The CDR3 DNA is TGCAGTGCTAGAGATTGGACAGGCCCAACTAATGAAAAACTGTTTTTT.

The J gene is TRBJ1-6, the V gene TRBV19; TRBD1 matches at 10 bases. This CDR3 has 14 amino acids. The trim removed 6 bases at V and 10 bases at J, leaving 6 bases unmatched. Germline V gene sequence: CDR1 LNHDA, CDR2 SQIVND (reference sequence). As DNA, the CDR3 is TGTGCCAGTAGAACCGGGACAGGGGTCTCACCCCTCCACTTT. It translates to CASRTGTGVSPLHF.

This clonotype was counted a few times. The J gene is TRBJ1-2, the V gene TRBV7-8; weak D call: TRBD1 (5 bases). Germline V gene lookup returns CDR1 SGHVS and CDR2 FQNEAQ. With 5 bases removed from V and 2 bases from J, the gap between germline ends came to 18 bases. The CDR3 covers 16 residues. This chain's CDR3 is CASSPPPGTENYGYTF. CDR3 nucleotides: TGTGCCAGCAGCCCCCCCCCCGGGACGGAGAACTATGGCTACACCTTC. Combining the CDR3 with reference TRBV7-8 and TRBJ1-2 gives the whole variable domain GAGVSQSPRYKVAKRGQDVALRCDPISGHVSLFWYQQALGQGPEFLTYFQNEAQLDKSGLPSDRFFAERPEGSVSTLKIQRTQQEDSAVYLCASSPPPGTENYGYTFGSGTRLTVV.

This chain joins TRBV9 and TRBJ2-7; 9 bases fit TRBD2. After removal of 3 bases from V and 0 bases from J, the junction contained 1 base not matched to a gene. The CDR3 is 14 residues long. The V gene's germline CDR1 is SGDLS and CDR2 YYNGEE. The CDR3 nucleotides are TGTGCCAGCAGCGCGCGGGGGGGCTCCTACGAGCAGTACTTC. Its protein is CASSARGGSYEQYF.

This chain links TRBV2 with TRBJ1-2; a possible D gene is TRBD1 (5 bases). From germline, CDR1 is SNHLY and CDR2 FYNNEI. Trimming removed 6 bases at V and 2 bases at J, with 10 bases between. This CDR3 is 13 amino acids long. CDR3 sequence: CASRRTLNYGYTF. The CDR3, as DNA: TGTGCCAGCAGGCGGACATTGAACTATGGCTACACCTTC.

J is TRBJ2-7 and V is TRBV11-2; TRBD1 agrees at 9 bases. The CDR3 length is 16 residues. The germline gives CDR1 SGHAT, CDR2 FQNNGV. The V and J ends lost 0 bases and 0 bases, in that order; junction bases with no gene match: 3. The CDR3 sequence is CASSLETGGSSYEQYF. The CDR3 DNA sequence: TGTGCCAGCAGCTTAGAGACAGGGGGGAGCTCCTACGAGCAGTACTTC. Variable domain in full (rest from reference TRBV11-2 and TRBJ2-7): EAGVAQSPRYKIIEKRQSVAFWCNPISGHATLYWYQQILGQGPKLLIQFQNNGVVDDSQLPKDRFSAERLKGVDSTLKIQPAKLEDSAVYLCASSLETGGSSYEQYFGPGTRLTVT.

The chain couples TRBV7-9 to TRBJ2-2; D may be TRBD2 (5 bases). The V and J ends lost 3 bases and 4 bases respectively, with 12 bases between them. Germline CDR1 SEHNR, CDR2 FQNEAQ (reference sequence). The CDR3 is 15 amino acids. CDR3 DNA sequence: TGTGCCAGCAGCTTCGGTCGGGCGGGCACCGGGGAGCTGTTTTTT. Translated, it gives CASSFGRAGTGELFF.

The rearrangement joins TRBV6-1 to TRBJ2-7, with 7 bases aligning to TRBD1. The CDR3 consists of 15 residues. The ends lost 6 bases at V and 3 bases at J; junction bases unmatched: 11. Germline assignment: CDR1 MNHNS and CDR2 SASEGT. The CDR3 loop is CASRTANRGYYEQYF. CDR3 in DNA: TGTGCCAGCAGGACTGCGAACAGGGGATACTACGAGCAGTACTTC.